The 10 T cell receptor beta chains given below trace back to one sample, sequenced in a study of T cell changes during pregnancy in multiple sclerosis. This table comes from immunoSEQ multiplex PCR, and its TCRdb copy is limited to in-frame clones, with some not included. The profile covers tens of thousands of clones, with about 94% appearing a single time and roughly 4.3% taken by the ten largest. Sequenced material: CD8+ T cells from peripheral blood mononuclear cells, taken after pregnancy. Receptors were obtained from a female donor with multiple sclerosis, enrolled in a pregnancy study.

This clone was recorded only once. The chain combines TRBV7-9 with TRBJ2-7; a possible D gene is TRBD1 (6 bases). This CDR3 is built from 14 residues. Looked up from germline, CDR1 is SEHNR and CDR2 is FQNEAQ (reference sequence). V was clipped by 5 bases and J by 2 bases, with 13 bases between them. The CDR3 sequence: CASSPPQGTYEQYF. CDR3 in DNA: TGTGCCAGCAGCCCCCCCCAGGGGACCTACGAGCAGTACTTC.

This clone was recorded once. The rearrangement uses TRBV4-2 and TRBJ2-7; the D is unclear. Per germline, CDR1 LGHNA and CDR2 YNFKEQ. The length of the CDR3 is 15 residues. The germline V and J ends were trimmed by 1 base and 5 bases, with 15 bases remaining between them. CDR3 coding DNA: TGTGCCAGCAGCCAAGTGGAGTTAAGCCGCGACGAGCAGTACTTC. Translation gives CASSQVELSRDEQYF.

The chain carries TRBV7-9 and TRBJ2-3; no reliable D call. CDR1 is SEHNR and CDR2 is FQNEAQ in the germline V gene (reference sequence). V shed 5 bases and J shed 2 bases, with 14 bases lying between them. CDR3 length equals 15 residues. CDR3 protein: CASSGVSINTDTQYF. The DNA of the CDR3 is TGTGCCAGCAGCGGTGTGAGTATCAACACAGATACGCAGTATTTT.

The chain combines TRBV6-5 with TRBJ2-7, with D unresolved. Looked up from germline, CDR1 is MNHEY and CDR2 is SVGAGI. The CDR3 contains 14 residues. V was shortened by 2 bases and J by 2 bases, with 10 bases between the two germline ends. The CDR3 DNA reads as TGTGCCAGCAGTTACAATGTCGGAGCCTACGAGCAGTACTTC. Amino acids: CASSYNVGAYEQYF.

V is TRBV27 and J is TRBJ1-4; no firm D call. The CDR3 length is 14 residues. The V and J ends lost 6 bases and 7 bases respectively, with 15 bases between them. CDR1 is MNHEY, CDR2 SMNVEV, per germline (reference sequence). This chain's CDR3 is CASSRVVAGEKLFF. CDR3 sequence (DNA): TGTGCCAGCAGCCGGGTCGTCGCGGGTGAAAAACTGTTTTTT. Supplemented by reference TRBV27 and TRBJ1-4, the full variable domain reads EAQVTQNPRYLITVTGKKLTVTCSQNMNHEYMSWYRQDPGLGLRQIYYSMNVEVTDKGDVPEGYKVSRKEKRNFPLILESPSPNQTSLYFCASSRVVAGEKLFFGSGTQLSVL.

V and J are TRBV11-2 and TRBJ2-3, with 11 bases that match TRBD2. V trimming: 4 bases; J trimming: 2 bases; junction bases outside the gene matches: 5. CDR3 length equals 16 residues. Germline CDR1 and CDR2: SGHAT and FQNNGV. The CDR3 region is CASSSIAGGLTDTQYF. CDR3 bases: TGTGCCAGCAGCTCCATAGCGGGAGGGCTCACAGATACGCAGTATTTT.

The chain recombines TRBV9 with TRBJ2-5, with 8 positions matching TRBD1. The germline V gene has CDR1 SGDLS and CDR2 YYNGEE. V shed 4 bases, J shed 2 bases, and the junction held 7 bases outside the gene matches. The CDR3 contains 15 residues. The CDR3 nucleotides read TGTGCCAGCAGCTCCAGGACAGGGCCACAAGAGACCCAGTACTTC. This gives the protein CASSSRTGPQETQYF.

The CDR3 DNA sequence: TGTGCCAGCTGTGGGACAGGTGGCTATGGCTACACCTTC. Translated, it gives CASCGTGGYGYTF. The chain joins TRBV6-5 to TRBJ1-2; TRBD1 agrees at 8 bases. Germline lookup yields CDR1 MNHEY and CDR2 SVGAGI. CDR3 length: 13 residues. J lost 4 bases, V lost 8 bases, and 6 bases had no gene match.

As DNA, the CDR3 is TGTGCCAGCAGCATGAGACGGACTAGCGGGGACACAGATACGCAGTATTTT. Translating it yields CASSMRRTSGDTDTQYF. The chain recombines TRBV9 with TRBJ2-3; 12 bases fit TRBD2. V was pared by 4 bases and J by 2 bases, with 8 bases of the junction left unmatched. The CDR3 contains 17 residues. The germline V gene has CDR1 SGDLS and CDR2 YYNGEE.

The rearrangement links TRBV2 to TRBJ2-7, with D tentatively TRBD2 (6 bases). Germline V gene lookup returns CDR1 SNHLY and CDR2 FYNNEI. This CDR3 has 12 amino acids. V was cut by 2 bases and J by 12 bases, with 14 bases left in between. CDR3 DNA sequence: TGTGCCAGCAGTGAATCCAGCCAGGGAGGGTACTTC. Its translation is CASSESSQGGYF.